This entry is about one TCR beta chain. Additional DNA sequences in this sample encode the identical CDR3. The CDR3 sequence is 14 residues long. Trimming at V came to 5 bases and at J to 5 bases, leaving 2 bases not matched to a gene. Per germline, CDR1 MDHEN and CDR2 SYDVKM. The sample comes from a study of blood T cell repertoires in COVID-19. Study overall: Whether acute or convalescent, the COVID-19 samples came from the United States, Italy and Spain. PBMCs, B-cell-depleted T cells, or T cells provided the cDNA or gDNA that made up the material.

In the original processing: Nucleated cell number was recorded as an estimate derived from reference gene primer amplification. Assay: immunoSEQ multiplex PCR; the TCRdb copy retains only in-frame clones and omits some. Clone size and V and J calls were adopted from that table, with D and trimming inferred from the DNA. The profile covers 65,000 to 90,000 clones, with roughly 88% appearing a single time and over 2% taken by the ten largest. Sequencing was performed on peripheral blood. The V and J genes are TRBV28 and TRBJ1-6; 8 nucleotides line up with TRBD1. The TCR sequence derives from a man older than 75 with active or convalescent COVID-19. The CDR3 spells CASSPGQDNSPLHF. The DNA of the CDR3 is TGTGCCAGCAGTCCGGGACAGGATAATTCACCCCTCCACTTT.